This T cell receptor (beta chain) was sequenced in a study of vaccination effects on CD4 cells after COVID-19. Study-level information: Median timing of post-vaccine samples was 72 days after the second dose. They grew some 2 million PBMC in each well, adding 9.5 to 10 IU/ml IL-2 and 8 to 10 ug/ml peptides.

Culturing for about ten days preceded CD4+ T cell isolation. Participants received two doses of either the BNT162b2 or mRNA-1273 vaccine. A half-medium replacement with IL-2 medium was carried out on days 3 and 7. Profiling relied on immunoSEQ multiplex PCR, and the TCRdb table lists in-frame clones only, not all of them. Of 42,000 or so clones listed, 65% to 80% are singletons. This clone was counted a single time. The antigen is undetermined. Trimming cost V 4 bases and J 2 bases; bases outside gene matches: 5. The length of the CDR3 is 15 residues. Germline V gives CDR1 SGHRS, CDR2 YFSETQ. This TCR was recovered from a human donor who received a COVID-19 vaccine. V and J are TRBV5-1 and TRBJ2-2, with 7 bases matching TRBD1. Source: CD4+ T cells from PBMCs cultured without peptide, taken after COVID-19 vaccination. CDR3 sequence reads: CASSIDRANTGELFF. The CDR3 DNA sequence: TGCGCCAGCAGCATAGACAGGGCTAACACCGGGGAGCTGTTTTTT. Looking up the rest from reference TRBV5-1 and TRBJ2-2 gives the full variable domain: KAGVTQTPRYLIKTRGQQVTLSCSPISGHRSVSWYQQTPGQGLQFLFEYFSETQRNKGNFPGRFSGRQFSNSRSEMNVSTLELGDSALYLCASSIDRANTGELFFGEGSRLTVL.